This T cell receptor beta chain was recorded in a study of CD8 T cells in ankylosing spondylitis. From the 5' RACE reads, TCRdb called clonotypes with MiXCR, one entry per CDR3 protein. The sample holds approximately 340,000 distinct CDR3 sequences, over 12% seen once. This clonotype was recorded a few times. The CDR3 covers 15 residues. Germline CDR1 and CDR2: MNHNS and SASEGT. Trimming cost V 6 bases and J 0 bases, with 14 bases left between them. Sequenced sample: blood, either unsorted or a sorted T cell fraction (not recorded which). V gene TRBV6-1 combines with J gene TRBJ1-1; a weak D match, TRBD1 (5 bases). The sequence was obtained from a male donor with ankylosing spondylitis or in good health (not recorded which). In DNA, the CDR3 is TGTGCCAGCAGACTGGGACGTCTGGTGAACACTGAAGCTTTCTTT. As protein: CASRLGRLVNTEAFF.